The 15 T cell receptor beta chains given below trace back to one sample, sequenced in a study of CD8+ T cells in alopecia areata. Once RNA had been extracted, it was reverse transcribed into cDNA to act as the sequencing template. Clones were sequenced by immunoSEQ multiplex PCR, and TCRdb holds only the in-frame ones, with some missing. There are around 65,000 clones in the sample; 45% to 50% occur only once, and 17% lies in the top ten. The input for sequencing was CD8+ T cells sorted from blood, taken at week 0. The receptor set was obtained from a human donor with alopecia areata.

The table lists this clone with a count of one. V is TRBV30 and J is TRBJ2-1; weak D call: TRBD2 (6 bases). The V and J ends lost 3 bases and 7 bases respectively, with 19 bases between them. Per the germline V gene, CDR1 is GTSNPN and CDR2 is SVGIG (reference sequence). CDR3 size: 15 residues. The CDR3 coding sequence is TGTGCCTGGAGCGGTGGGGGGAGCTCGGAGAATGAGCAGTTCTTC. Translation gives CAWSGGGSSENEQFF.

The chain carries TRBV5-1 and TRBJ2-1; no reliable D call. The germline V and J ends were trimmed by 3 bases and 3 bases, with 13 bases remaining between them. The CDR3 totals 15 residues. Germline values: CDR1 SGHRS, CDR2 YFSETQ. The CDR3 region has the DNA TGCGCCAGCAGCTCCGACCTTTCCAACTACAATGAGCAGTTCTTC. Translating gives CASSSDLSNYNEQFF.

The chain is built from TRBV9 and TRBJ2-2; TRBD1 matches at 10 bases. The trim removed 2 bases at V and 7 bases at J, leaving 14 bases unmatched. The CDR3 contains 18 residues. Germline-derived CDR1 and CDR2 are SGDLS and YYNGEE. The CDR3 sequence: CASSVSLSGTGEIGELFF. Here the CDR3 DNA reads TGTGCCAGCAGCGTTTCACTTTCCGGGACAGGGGAAATCGGGGAGCTGTTTTTT.

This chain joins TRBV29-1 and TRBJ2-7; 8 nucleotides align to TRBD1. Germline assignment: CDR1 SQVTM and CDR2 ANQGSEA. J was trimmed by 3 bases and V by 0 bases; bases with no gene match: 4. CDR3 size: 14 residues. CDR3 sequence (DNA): TGCAGCGTTGAAGAAGGACAGGGAATCTACGAGCAGTACTTC. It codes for CSVEEGQGIYEQYF.

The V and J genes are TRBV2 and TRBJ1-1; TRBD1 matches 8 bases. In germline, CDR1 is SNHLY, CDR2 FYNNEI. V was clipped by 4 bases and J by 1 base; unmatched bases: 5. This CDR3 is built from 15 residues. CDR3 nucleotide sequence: TGTGCCAGCAGTGCCCCAGACAGGGGGAACACTGAAGCTTTCTTT. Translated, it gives CASSAPDRGNTEAFF. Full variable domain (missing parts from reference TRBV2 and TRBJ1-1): EPEVTQTPSHQVTQMGQEVILRCVPISNHLYFYWYRQILGQKVEFLVSFYNNEISEKSEIFDDQFSVERPDGSNFTLKIRSTKLEDSAMYFCASSAPDRGNTEAFFGQGTRLTVV.

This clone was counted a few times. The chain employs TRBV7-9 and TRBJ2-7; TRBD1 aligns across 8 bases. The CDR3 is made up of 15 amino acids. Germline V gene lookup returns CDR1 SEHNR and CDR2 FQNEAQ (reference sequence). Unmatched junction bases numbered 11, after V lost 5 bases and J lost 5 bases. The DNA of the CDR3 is TGTGCCAGCAGCAACAGAGGACAGGGAGACCACGAGCAGTACTTC. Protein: CASSNRGQGDHEQYF.

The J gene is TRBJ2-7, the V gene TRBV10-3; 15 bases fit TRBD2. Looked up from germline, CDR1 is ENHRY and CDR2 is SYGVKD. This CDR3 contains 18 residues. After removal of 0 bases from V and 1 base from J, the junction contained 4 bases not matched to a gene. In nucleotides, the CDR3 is TGTGCCATCAGTGAGTCGACGGGACTAGCGGGAGGATCCTACGAGCAGTACTTC. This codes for CAISESTGLAGGSYEQYF.

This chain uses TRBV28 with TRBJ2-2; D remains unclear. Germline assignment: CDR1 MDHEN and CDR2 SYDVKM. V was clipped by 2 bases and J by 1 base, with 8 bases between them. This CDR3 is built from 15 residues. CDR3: CASSLRWGNTGELFF. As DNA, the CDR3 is TGTGCCAGCAGTTTACGGTGGGGGAACACCGGGGAGCTGTTTTTT.

The chain's CDR3 is CASSMTGDYQPQHF. In DNA form, the CDR3 reads TGTGCCAGTAGTATGACAGGGGATTATCAGCCCCAGCATTTT. The rearrangement joins TRBV19 to TRBJ1-5; 8 nucleotides match TRBD1. V was pared by 3 bases and J by 5 bases, with 3 bases of the junction left unmatched. Germline CDR1 reads LNHDA; CDR2 reads SQIVND (reference sequence). CDR3 length: 14 amino acids.

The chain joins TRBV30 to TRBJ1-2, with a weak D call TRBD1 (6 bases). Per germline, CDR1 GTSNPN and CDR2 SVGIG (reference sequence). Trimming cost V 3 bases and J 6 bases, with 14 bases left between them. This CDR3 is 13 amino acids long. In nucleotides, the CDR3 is TGTGCCTGGAGGAGGGGGAAAGAGAATGGCTACACCTTC. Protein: CAWRRGKENGYTF.

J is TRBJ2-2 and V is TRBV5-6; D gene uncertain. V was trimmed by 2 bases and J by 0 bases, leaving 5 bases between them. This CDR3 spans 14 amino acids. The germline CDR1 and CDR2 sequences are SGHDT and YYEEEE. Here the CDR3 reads CASSFGPNTGELFF. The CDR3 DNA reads TGTGCCAGCAGCTTTGGTCCGAACACCGGGGAGCTGTTTTTT.

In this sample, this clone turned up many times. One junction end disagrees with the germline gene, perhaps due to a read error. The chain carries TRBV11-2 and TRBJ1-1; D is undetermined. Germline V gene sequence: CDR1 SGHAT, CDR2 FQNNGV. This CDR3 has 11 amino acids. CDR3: CASSLGSTAFF. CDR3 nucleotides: TGTGCCAGCAGTTTAGGGTCAACGGCTTTCTTT.

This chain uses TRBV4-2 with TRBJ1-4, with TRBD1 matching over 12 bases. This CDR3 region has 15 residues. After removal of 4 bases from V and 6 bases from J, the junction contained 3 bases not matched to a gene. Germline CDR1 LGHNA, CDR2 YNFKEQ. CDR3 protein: CASSLGTGGDEKLFF. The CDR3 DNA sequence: TGTGCCAGCAGCCTTGGGACAGGGGGCGATGAAAAACTGTTTTTT.

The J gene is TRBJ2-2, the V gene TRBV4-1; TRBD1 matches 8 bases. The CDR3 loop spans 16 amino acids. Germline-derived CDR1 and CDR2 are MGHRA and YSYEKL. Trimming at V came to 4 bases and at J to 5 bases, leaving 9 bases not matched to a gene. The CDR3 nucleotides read TGCGCCAGCAGCCCCGTGGCAGGGGGCAGTACCGGGGAGCTGTTTTTT. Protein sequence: CASSPVAGGSTGELFF.

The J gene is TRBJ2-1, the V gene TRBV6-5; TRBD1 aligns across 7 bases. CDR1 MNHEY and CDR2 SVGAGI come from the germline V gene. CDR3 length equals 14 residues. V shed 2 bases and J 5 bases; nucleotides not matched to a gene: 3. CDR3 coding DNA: TGTGCCAGCAGTTACACGACAGGGAACAATGAGCAGTTCTTC. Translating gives CASSYTTGNNEQFF.